This T cell receptor beta chain came from a study of monozygotic twins with inflammatory bowel disease. The CDR3 is made up of 17 amino acids. Germline loops: CDR1 MGHRA, CDR2 YSYEKL. Reanalyzing the 5' RACE reads, TCRdb keeps one entry per CDR3 protein, without DNA. The sample data list about 350,000 distinct CDR3 sequences. The J gene is TRBJ2-5, the V gene TRBV4-1; TCRdb picks TRBD1, but there is no DNA to check that call. Sequences were obtained from blood. The clonotype comes from a human donor with ulcerative colitis or Crohn's disease, or a healthy co-twin of an affected twin (not recorded which). CDR3 loop: CASSQAARGGPQETQYF.